This T cell receptor (beta chain) was documented in a study of post-analysis software for immune sequencing data. About the research overall: Disease courses included relapsing-remitting, secondary progressive and progressive-relapsing multiple sclerosis.

The study's findings and limits: Same-batch samples co-clustered strongly by F measure. The normalized Chao1 diversity of multiple sclerosis patients was significantly lower than that of controls. There were five TRBV segments more frequent in patients than controls, and TRBV5-6, TRBV5-1 and TRBV20-1 were among them.

Trimming removed 6 bases from V and 9 bases from J; junction bases left unmatched: 7. CDR1 and CDR2 from the germline V gene are KGHDR and SFDVKD. The CDR3 is 13 amino acids. cDNA libraries of TCR beta carried unique molecular identifiers. Using its own MiXCR run on the PCR reads, TCRdb lists one record per CDR3 protein. The profile shows some 450,000 distinct CDR3 sequences, roughly 45% of them singletons. In its sample, this clonotype was seen many times. Its antigen is as yet unknown. The sample taken for sequencing was blood. This clonotype was obtained from a girl aged 10 to 17 with multiple sclerosis. The chain links TRBV24-1 to TRBJ2-1; TRBD2 agrees at 7 bases. The CDR3 nucleotides are TGTGCCACCAGTCAGGGCGGGAGAGGTGAGCAGTTCTTC. Protein product: CATSQGGRGEQFF.